This T cell receptor beta chain comes out of a study of CD8+ T cells in alopecia areata. General study points: Persistence of many expanded lesional clones was seen in scalp and blood during tofacitinib. Lesional scalp displayed greater clonality than normal scalp, most notably in alopecia totalis/universalis. Scalp clonality, together with expanded CD8+ clones among the top 100, fell significantly with tofacitinib.

Isolated RNA was reverse transcribed into cDNA used as the sequencing template. Assay used: immunoSEQ multiplex PCR; TCRdb lists only in-frame clones, some missing. The sample lists approximately 90,000 clones, around 70% occurring once. V dropped 5 bases and J dropped 1; count of bases not matched to a gene: 2. The CDR3 has 14 amino acids. Germline values: CDR1 MNHNY, CDR2 SVGAGI (reference sequence). Treatment in this sample: oral pan-JAK inhibitor, 5-10 mg twice daily. In the case of this clone: Its specificity is unknown.

Sequenced here: CD8+ T cells sorted from blood, sampled between weeks 43 and 45, from a patient treated with tofacitinib. This sequence was found in a human donor with alopecia areata. The rearrangement joins TRBV6-6 to TRBJ1-1; TRBD1 agrees at 9 bases. CDR3 coding DNA: TGTGCCAGCAGTCCGGGACAGGGGAACACTGAAGCTTTCTTT. Translation gives CASSPGQGNTEAFF.